Detailed here is one T cell receptor (beta chain). This sample is drawn from a study of cytotoxic CD8 clonotypes in ibrutinib-treated CLL. Study-level information: Response material was collected after a median around 12 months of treatment, range 6 to 36.

TCRdb keeps only in-frame clones here, not all; method: immunoSEQ multiplex PCR. The table lists approximately 140,000 clones, around three quarters of them singletons. This CDR3 spans 12 amino acids. The V gene lost 7 bases and the J gene lost 5 bases, with 9 bases spanning the gap. Germline CDR1 reads ENHRY; CDR2 reads SYGVKD. The sequence was collected from a human donor with chronic lymphocytic leukemia. The sample was PBMCs, taken after 12 months of ibrutinib treatment. The rearrangement uses TRBV10-3 and TRBJ2-1; D call uncertain. The CDR3 sequence is CAIMGLNNEQFF. The CDR3, as DNA: TGTGCCATCATGGGTCTTAACAATGAGCAGTTCTTC.